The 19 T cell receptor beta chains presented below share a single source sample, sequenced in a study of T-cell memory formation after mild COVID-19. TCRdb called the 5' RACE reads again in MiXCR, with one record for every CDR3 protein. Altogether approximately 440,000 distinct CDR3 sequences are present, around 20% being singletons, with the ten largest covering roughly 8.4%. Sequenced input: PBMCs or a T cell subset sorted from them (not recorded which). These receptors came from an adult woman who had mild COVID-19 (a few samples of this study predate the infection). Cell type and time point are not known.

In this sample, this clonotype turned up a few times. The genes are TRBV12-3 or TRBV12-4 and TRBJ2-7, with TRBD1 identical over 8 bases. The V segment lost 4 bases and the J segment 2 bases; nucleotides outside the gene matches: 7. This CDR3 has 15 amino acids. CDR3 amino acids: CASSSLGTGPYEQYF. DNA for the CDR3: TGTGCCAGCAGTTCCCTCGGGACAGGCCCCTACGAGCAGTACTTC.

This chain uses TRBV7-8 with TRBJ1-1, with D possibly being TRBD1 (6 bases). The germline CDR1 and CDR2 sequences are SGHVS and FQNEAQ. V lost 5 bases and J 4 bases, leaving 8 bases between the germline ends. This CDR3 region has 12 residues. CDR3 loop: CASSGQSTEAFF. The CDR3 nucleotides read TGTGCCAGCAGCGGACAGAGCACTGAAGCTTTCTTT.

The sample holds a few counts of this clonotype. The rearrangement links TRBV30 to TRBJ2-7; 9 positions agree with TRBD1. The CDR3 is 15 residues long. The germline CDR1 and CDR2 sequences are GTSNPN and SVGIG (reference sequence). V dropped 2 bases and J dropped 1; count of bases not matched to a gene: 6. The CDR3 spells CAWSRGQGSSYEQYF. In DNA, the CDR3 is TGTGCCTGGAGTAGGGGACAGGGATCGTCCTACGAGCAGTACTTC.

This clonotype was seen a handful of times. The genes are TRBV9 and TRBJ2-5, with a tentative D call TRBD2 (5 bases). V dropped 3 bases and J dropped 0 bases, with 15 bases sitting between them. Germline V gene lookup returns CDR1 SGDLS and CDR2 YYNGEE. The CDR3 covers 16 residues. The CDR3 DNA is TGTGCCAGCAGCGGAGGGCTGAGTCGGCACCAAGAGACCCAGTACTTC. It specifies CASSGGLSRHQETQYF.

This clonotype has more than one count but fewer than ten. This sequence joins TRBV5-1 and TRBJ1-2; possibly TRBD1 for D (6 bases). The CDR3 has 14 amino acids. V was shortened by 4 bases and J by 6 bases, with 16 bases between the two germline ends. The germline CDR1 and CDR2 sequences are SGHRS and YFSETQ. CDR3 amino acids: CASSPAVRGNGYTF. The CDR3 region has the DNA TGCGCCAGCAGCCCGGCCGTAAGGGGGAATGGCTACACCTTC. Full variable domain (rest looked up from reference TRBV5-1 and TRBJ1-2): KAGVTQTPRYLIKTRGQQVTLSCSPISGHRSVSWYQQTPGQGLQFLFEYFSETQRNKGNFPGRFSGRQFSNSRSEMNVSTLELGDSALYLCASSPAVRGNGYTFGSGTRLTVV.

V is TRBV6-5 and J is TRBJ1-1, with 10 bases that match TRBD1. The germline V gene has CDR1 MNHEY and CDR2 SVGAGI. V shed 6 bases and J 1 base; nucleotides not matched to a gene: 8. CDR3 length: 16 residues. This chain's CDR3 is CASRPRTGGPNTEAFF. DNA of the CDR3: TGTGCCAGCAGACCAAGGACAGGGGGACCGAACACTGAAGCTTTCTTT.

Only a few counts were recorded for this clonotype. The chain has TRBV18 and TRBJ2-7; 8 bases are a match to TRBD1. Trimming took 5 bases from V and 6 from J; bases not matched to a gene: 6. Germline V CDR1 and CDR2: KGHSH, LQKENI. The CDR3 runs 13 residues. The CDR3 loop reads CASSVQGEGEQYF. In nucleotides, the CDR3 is TGTGCCAGCTCAGTACAGGGGGAAGGCGAGCAGTACTTC.

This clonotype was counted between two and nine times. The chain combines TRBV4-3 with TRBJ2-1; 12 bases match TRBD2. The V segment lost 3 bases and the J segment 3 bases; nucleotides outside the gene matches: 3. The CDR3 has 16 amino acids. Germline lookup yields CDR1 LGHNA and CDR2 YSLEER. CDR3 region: CASSQWTSGNYNEQFF. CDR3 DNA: TGCGCCAGCAGCCAGTGGACTAGCGGGAACTACAATGAGCAGTTCTTC.

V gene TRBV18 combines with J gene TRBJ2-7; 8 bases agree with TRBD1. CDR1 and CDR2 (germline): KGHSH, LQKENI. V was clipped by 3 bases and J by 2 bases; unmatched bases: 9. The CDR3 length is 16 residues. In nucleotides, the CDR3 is TGTGCCAGCTCACCGGCCGCAGGGGGCTCACCCTACGAGCAGTACTTC. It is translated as CASSPAAGGSPYEQYF.

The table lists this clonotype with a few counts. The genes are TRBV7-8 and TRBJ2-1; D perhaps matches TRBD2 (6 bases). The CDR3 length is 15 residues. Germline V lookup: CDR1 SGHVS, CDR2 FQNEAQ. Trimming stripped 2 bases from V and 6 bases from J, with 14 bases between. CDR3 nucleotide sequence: TGTGCCAGCAGCTTACCAGCGGAGGGGCCCAATGAGCAGTTCTTC. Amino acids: CASSLPAEGPNEQFF.

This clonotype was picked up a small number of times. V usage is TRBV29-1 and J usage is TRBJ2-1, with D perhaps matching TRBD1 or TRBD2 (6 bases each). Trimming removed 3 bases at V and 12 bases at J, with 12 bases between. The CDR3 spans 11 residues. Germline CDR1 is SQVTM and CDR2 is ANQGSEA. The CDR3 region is CSVDSGAGQFF. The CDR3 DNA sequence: TGCAGCGTTGATTCGGGGGCTGGGCAGTTCTTC.

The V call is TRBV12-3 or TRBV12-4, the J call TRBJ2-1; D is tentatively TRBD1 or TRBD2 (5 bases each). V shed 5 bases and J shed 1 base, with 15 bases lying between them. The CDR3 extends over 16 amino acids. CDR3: CASSPAPGRSYNEQFF. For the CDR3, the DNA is TGTGCCAGCAGTCCCGCTCCGGGACGGTCCTACAATGAGCAGTTCTTC.

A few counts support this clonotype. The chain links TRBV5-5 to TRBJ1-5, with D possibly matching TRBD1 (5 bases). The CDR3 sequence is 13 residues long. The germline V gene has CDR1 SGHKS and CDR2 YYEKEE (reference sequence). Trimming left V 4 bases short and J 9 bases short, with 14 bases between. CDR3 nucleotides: TGTGCCAGCAGCCGGGACGGGGTCGGGCCCCAGCATTTT. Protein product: CASSRDGVGPQHF.

CDR3 in amino acids: CASRARMNTEAFF. For the CDR3, the DNA is TGTGCCAGCAGGGCAAGAATGAACACTGAAGCTTTCTTT. The chain recombines TRBV6-6 with TRBJ1-1; D is ambiguous. The CDR3 is made up of 13 amino acids. Germline V gene sequence: CDR1 MNHNY, CDR2 SVGAGI (reference sequence). The V and J ends lost 6 bases and 0 bases respectively, with 8 bases between them.

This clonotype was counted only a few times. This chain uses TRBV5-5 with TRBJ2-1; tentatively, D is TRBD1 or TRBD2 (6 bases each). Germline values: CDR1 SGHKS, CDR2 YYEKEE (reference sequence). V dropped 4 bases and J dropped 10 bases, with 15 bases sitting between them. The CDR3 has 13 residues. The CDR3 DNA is TGTGCCAGCAGCCTCCTCCCGGGGGCCGAGCAGTTCTTC. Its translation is CASSLLPGAEQFF.

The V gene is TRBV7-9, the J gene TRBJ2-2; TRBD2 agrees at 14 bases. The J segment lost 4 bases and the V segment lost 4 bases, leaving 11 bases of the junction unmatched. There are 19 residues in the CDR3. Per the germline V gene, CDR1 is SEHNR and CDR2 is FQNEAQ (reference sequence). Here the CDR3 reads CASSSRGLAGEGPTGELFF. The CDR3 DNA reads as TGTGCCAGCAGCTCTCGGGGACTAGCGGGAGAGGGTCCCACCGGGGAGCTGTTTTTT.

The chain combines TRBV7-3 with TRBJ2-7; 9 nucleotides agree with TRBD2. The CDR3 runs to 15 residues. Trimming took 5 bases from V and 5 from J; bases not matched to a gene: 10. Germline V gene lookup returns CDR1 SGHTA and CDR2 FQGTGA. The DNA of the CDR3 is TGTGCCAGCAGCGGAACAGCGGGGGGATTTAACGAGCAGTACTTC. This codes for CASSGTAGGFNEQYF.

Written as DNA, the CDR3 is TGTGCCAGCAGCTTAGGTATCGGCAGGGGGCGCGCTGGGGCCAACGTCCTGACTTTC. Its translation: CASSLGIGRGRAGANVLTF. This chain connects TRBV7-2 to TRBJ2-6; 8 bases are shared with TRBD1. Germline values: CDR1 SGHTA, CDR2 FQGNSA. The CDR3 runs 19 residues. Losses at the gene ends were 1 base for V and 2 bases for J; bases not matched to a gene: 10.

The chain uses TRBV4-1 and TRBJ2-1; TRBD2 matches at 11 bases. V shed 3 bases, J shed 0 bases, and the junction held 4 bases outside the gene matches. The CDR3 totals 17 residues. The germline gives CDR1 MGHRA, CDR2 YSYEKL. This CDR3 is CASSHPLAGASYNEQFF. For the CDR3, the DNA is TGCGCCAGCAGCCACCCACTAGCGGGGGCCTCCTACAATGAGCAGTTCTTC.